This is a list of T cell receptor beta chains from one sample in a study of blood T cell repertoires in COVID-19. Data came from immunoSEQ multiplex PCR; TCRdb stores just in-frame clones and leaves some out. The data contain more than 100,000 clones, around 88% of them seen just once; the ten biggest clones take up more than 15%. The sequencing sample was made of peripheral blood. The receptors originated from a man aged 50 to 60 with active or convalescent COVID-19. The conserved cysteine and the conserved F or W are not part of the CDR3 here.

cdr3_aa: ASSLNRGWGTEAF
v_call: TRBV2

cdr3_aa: ASSELNYGYT
v_call: TRBV2

cdr3_aa: ASSQTSGRMNTGELF
v_call: TRBV3-1/TRBV3-2

cdr3_aa: ASMREAIQY
v_call: TRBV2

cdr3_aa: ASSVEGNTGELF
v_call: TRBV11-2

cdr3_aa: ATSRDIPGLAGGRPNEQF
v_call: TRBV15

cdr3_aa: ASSFSGGTNTGELF
v_call: TRBV5-1

cdr3_aa: AISGGDSLNTEAF
v_call: TRBV10-3

cdr3_aa: ASSYRTSGTSGSNEQF
v_call: TRBV27

cdr3_aa: ASSRNRGETQY
v_call: TRBV11-2

cdr3_aa: AINPGGGETQY
v_call: TRBV10-3

cdr3_aa: ASSLYREVSHEQY
v_call: TRBV7-9

cdr3_aa: ATSRDLAGAQETQY
v_call: TRBV15

cdr3_aa: ASSQPGLAGRTDTQY
v_call: TRBV3-1/TRBV3-2

cdr3_aa: ASSGSQGPSGNTIY
v_call: TRBV5-1

cdr3_aa: ASSLSRQGGNEQF
v_call: TRBV18

cdr3_aa: ASSPRGLRGDTQY
v_call: TRBV7-2

cdr3_aa: ASSPRDRASYEQY
v_call: TRBV3-1/TRBV3-2

cdr3_aa: ASSYNQAQETQY
v_call: TRBV6-5

cdr3_aa: ASSPTSGIYEQY
v_call: TRBV18

cdr3_aa: AEAAGRGGSTDTQY
v_call: TRBV6-4

cdr3_aa: ASTSDFYRNTIY
v_call: TRBV6-5

cdr3_aa: ASSESAGEYNSPLH
v_call: TRBV10-2

cdr3_aa: ATSRIGQGSYEQY
v_call: TRBV15

cdr3_aa: ASSGGLRTDTQY
v_call: TRBV25-1

cdr3_aa: ASSSRGGQETQY
v_call: TRBV28

cdr3_aa: ASSAPAGPSYGYT
v_call: TRBV28

cdr3_aa: ASSKGQGAVMANEKLF
v_call: TRBV7-9

cdr3_aa: ASSSHPGQVIHSNQPQH
v_call: TRBV7-8